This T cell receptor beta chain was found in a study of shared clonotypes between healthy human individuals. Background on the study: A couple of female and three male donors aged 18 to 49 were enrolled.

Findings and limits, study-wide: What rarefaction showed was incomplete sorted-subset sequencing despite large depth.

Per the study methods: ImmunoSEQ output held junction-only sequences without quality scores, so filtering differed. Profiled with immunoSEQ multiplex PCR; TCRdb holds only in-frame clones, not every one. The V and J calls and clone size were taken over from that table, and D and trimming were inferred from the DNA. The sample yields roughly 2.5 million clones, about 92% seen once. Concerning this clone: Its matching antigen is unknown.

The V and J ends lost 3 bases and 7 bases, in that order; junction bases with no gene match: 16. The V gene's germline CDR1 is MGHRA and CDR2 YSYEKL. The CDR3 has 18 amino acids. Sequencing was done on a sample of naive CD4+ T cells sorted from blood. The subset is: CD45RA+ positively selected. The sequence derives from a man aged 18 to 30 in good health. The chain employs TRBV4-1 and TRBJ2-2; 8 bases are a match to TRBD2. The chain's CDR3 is CASSHTSGGGGSGGELFF. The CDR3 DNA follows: TGCGCCAGCAGCCATACCAGCGGGGGAGGTGGATCAGGCGGGGAGCTGTTTTTT.